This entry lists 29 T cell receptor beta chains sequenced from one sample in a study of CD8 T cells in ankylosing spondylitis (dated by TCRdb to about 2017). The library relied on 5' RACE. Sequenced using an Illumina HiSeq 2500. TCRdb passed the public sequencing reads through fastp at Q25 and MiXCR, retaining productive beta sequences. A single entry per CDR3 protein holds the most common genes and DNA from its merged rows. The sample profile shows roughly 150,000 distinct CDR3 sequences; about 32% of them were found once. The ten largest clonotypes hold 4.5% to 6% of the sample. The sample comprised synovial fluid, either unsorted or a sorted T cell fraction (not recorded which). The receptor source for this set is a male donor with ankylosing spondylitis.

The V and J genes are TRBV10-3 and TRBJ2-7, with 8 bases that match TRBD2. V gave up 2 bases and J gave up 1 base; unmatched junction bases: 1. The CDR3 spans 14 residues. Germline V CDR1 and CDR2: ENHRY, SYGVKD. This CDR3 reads CAISEGGGSYEQYF. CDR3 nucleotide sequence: TGTGCCATCAGTGAGGGCGGGGGGTCCTACGAGCAGTACTTC.

In nucleotides, the CDR3 is TGTGCCAGCAAACGGAATGAAGCTTTCTTT. This codes for CASKRNEAFF. The gene calls are TRBV6-1 and TRBJ1-1, with D unresolved. From germline, CDR1 is MNHNS and CDR2 SASEGT. The germline V and J ends were trimmed by 7 bases and 7 bases, with 7 bases remaining between them. The CDR3 runs to 10 residues.

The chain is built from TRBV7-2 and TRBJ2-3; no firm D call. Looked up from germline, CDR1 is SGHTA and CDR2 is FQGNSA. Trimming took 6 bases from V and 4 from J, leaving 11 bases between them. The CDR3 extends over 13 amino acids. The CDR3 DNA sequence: TGTGCCAGCAGTCGTCGAGTGGCAGATACGCAGTATTTT. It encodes CASSRRVADTQYF.

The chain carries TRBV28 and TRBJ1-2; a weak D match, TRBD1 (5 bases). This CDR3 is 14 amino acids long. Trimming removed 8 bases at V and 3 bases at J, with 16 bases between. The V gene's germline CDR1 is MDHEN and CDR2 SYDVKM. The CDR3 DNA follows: TGTGCCAGCTCCCAGGGCGGGGACTACTATGGCTACACCTTC. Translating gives CASSQGGDYYGYTF.

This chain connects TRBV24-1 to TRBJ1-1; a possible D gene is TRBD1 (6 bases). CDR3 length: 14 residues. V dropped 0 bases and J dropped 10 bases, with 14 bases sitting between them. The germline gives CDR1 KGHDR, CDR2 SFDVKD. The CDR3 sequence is CATSDLRYKQGAFF. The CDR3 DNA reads TGTGCCACCAGTGATTTGAGGTATAAACAGGGAGCTTTCTTT.

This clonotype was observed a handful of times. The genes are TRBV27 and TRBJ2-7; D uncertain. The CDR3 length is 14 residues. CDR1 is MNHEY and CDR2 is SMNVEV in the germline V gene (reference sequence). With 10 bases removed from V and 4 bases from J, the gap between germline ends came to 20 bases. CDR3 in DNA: TGTGCCACCGCCCCCCAACAGAATCTTTACGAGCAGTACTTC. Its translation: CATAPQQNLYEQYF.

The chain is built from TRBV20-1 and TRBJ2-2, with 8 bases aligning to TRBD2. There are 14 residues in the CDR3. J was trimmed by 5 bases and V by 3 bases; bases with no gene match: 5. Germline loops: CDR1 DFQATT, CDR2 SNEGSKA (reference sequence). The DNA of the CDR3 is TGCAGTGCTAGTGGGACGGGGGGGACCGGGGAGCTGTTTTTT. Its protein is CSASGTGGTGELFF.

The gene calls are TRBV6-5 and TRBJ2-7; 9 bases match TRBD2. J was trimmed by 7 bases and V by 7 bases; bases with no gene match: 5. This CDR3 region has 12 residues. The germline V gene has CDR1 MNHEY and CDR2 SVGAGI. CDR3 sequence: CASTRRGGEQYF. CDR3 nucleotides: TGTGCCAGCACTAGGCGGGGGGGAGAGCAGTACTTC.

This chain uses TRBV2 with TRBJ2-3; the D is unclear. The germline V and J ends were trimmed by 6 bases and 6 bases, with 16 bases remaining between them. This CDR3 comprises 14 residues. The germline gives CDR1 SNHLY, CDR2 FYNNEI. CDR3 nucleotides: TGTGCCAGCAGCGCCGTCCCGACCGTGGATACGCAGTATTTT. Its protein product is CASSAVPTVDTQYF.

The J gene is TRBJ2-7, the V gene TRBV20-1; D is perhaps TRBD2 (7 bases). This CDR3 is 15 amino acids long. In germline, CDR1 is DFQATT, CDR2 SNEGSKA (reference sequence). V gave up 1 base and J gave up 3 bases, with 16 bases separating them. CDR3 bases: TGCAGTGCTAGAGGAGGGGGGGGACTGGGCTACGAGCAGTACTTC. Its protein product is CSARGGGGLGYEQYF.

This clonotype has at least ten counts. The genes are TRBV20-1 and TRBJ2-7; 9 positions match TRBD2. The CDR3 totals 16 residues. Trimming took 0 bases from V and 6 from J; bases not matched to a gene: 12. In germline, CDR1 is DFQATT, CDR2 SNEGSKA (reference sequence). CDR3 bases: TGCAGTGCTAGAGACCCCCGCGGGGGGGCCGGCAGCGAGCAGTACTTC. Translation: CSARDPRGGAGSEQYF.

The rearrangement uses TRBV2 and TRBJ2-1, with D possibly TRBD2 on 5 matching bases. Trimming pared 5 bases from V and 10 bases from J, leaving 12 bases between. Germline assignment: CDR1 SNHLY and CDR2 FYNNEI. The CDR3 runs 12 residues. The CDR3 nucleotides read TGTGCCAGCAGTTCAGGACTCTTGGAGCAGTTCTTC. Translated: CASSSGLLEQFF.

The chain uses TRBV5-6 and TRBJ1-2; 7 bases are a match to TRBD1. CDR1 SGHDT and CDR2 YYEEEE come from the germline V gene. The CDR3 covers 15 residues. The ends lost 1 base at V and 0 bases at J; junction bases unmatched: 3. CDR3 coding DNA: TGTGCCAGCAGCTTGTACGACAGGGCTAACTATGGCTACACCTTC. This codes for CASSLYDRANYGYTF.

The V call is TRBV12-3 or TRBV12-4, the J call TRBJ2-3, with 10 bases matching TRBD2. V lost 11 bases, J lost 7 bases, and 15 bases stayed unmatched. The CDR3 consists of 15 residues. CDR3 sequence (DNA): TGTGCCGCGAGTTTAGGATTAGCGGGGGGAAATACGCAGTATTTT. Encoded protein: CAASLGLAGGNTQYF.

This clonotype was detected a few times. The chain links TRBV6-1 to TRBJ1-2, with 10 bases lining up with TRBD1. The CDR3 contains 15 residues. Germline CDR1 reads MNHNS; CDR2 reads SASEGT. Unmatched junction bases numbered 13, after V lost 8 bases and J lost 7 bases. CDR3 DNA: TGTGCCAGCTTCATGGGGGGGACAGGGGTTGGTGGCTACACCTTC. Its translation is CASFMGGTGVGGYTF.

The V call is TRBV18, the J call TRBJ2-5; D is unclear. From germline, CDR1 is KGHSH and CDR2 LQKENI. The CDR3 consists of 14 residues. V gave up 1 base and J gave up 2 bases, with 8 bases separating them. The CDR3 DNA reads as TGTGCCAGCTCACCACGGAGTAAACAAGAGACCCAGTACTTC. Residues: CASSPRSKQETQYF.

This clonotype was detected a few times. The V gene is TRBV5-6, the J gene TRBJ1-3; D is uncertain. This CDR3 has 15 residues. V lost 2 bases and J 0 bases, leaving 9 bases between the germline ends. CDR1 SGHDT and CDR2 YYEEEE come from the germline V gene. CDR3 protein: CASSFRAVSGNTIYF. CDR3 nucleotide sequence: TGTGCCAGCAGCTTTAGGGCCGTCTCTGGAAACACCATATATTTT.

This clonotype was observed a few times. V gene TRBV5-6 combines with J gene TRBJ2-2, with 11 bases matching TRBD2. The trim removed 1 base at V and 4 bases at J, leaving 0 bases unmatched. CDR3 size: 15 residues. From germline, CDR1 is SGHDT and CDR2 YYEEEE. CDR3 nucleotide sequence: TGTGCCAGCAGCTTGACTAGCGGGGGCACCGGGGAGCTGTTTTTT. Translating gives CASSLTSGGTGELFF.

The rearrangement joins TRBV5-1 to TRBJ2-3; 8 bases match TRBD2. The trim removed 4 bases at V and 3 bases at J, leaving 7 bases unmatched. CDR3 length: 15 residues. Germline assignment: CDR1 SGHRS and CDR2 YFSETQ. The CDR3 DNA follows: TGCGCCAGCAGCCGGGAGGGACGTGGAACAGATACGCAGTATTTT. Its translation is CASSREGRGTDTQYF.

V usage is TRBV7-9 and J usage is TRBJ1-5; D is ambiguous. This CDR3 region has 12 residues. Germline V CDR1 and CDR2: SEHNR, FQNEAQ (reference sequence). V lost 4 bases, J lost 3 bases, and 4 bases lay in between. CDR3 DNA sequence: TGTGCCAGCAGCTCTTACAATCAGCCCCAGCATTTT. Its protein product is CASSSYNQPQHF. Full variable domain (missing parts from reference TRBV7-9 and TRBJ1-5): DTGVSQNPRHKITKRGQNVTFRCDPISEHNRLYWYRQTLGQGPEFLTYFQNEAQLEKSRLLSDRFSAERPKGSFSTLEIQRTEQGDSAMYLCASSSYNQPQHFGDGTRLSIL.

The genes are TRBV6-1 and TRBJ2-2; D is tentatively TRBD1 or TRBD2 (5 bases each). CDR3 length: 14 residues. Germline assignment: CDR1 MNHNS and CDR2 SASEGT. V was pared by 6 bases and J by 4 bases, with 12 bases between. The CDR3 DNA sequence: TGTGCCAGCAGGACCCCCGGGGCCACCGGGGAGCTGTTTTTT. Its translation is CASRTPGATGELFF.

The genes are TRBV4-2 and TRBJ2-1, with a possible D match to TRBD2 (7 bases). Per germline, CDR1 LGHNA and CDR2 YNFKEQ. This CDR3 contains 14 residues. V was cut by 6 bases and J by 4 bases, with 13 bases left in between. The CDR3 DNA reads TGTGCCAGCAGTCGGGGGGCGGGGTACAATGAGCAGTTCTTC. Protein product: CASSRGAGYNEQFF.

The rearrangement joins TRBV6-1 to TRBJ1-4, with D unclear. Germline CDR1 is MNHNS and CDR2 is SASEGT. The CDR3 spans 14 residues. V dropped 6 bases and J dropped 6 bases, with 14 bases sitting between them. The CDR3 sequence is CASRAAAGDEKLFF. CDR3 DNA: TGTGCCAGCAGAGCAGCTGCGGGAGATGAAAAACTGTTTTTT.

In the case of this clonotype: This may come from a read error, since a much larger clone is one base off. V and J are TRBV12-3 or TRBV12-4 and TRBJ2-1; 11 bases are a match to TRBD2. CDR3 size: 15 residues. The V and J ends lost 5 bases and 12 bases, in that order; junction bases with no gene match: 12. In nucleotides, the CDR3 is TGTGCCAGCAGTCGTCATACTAGCGGGAGCGGGGGGCAGTTCTTC. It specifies CASSRHTSGSGGQFF.

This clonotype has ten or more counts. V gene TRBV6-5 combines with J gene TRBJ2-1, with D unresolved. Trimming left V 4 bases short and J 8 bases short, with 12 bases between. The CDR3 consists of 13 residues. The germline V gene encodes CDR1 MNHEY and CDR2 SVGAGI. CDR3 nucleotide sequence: TGTGCCAGCAGTTCCGCCAATGGGGATGAGCAGTTCTTC. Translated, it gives CASSSANGDEQFF.

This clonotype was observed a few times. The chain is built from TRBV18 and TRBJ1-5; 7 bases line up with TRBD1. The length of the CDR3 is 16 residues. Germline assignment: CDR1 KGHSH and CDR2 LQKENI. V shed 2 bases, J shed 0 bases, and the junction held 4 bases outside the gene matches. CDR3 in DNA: TGTGCCAGCTCACCAGGGGACAGTTATAGCAATCAGCCCCAGCATTTT. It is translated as CASSPGDSYSNQPQHF.

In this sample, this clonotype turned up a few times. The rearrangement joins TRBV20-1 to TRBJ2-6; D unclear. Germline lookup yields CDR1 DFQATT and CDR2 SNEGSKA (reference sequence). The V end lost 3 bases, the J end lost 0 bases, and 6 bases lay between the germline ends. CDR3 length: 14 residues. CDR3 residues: CSARGSSGANVLTF. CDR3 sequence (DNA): TGCAGTGCTAGGGGCAGCTCTGGGGCCAACGTCCTGACTTTC.

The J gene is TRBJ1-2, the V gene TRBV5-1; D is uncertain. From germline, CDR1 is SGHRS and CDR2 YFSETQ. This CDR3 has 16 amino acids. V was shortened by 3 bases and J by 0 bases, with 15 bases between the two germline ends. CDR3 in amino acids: CASSSPSDGSNYGYTF. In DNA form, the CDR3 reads TGCGCCAGCAGCTCGCCTTCGGACGGCTCTAACTATGGCTACACCTTC.

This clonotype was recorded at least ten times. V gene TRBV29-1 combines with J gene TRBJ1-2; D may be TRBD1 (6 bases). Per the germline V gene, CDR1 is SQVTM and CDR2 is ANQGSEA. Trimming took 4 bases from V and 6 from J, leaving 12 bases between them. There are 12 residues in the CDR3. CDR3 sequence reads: CSVADTGNGYTF. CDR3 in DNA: TGCAGCGTTGCGGACACAGGGAATGGCTACACCTTC. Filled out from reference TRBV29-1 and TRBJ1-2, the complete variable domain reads SAVISQKPSRDICQRGTSLTIQCQVDSQVTMMFWYRQQPGQSLTLIATANQGSEATYESGFVIDKFPISRPNLTFSTLTVSNMSPEDSSIYLCSVADTGNGYTFGSGTRLTVV.